The 3 T cell receptor beta chains given below trace back to one sample, sequenced in a study of cytomegalovirus exposure and HLA in healthy donors. PCR primers comprised 60 Vbeta and 13 Jbeta primers. Repertoires were generated with immunoSEQ multiplex PCR, while TCRdb's copy carries only in-frame clones and drops some. The sample lists about 250,000 clones; around two thirds were seen once. Sequences were obtained from PBMCs. The receptors come from a female donor in good health and CMV-seronegative.

The V call is TRBV21-1, the J call TRBJ1-2; no DNA check was done on the table's D call, TRBD1. TRBV21-1 is a pseudogene segment. The CDR3 is 15 residues long. The CDR3 loop is CASSKARDTNYGYTF. As DNA, the CDR3 is TGTGCCAGCAGCAAAGCGAGGGACACTAACTATGGCTACACCTTC.

The rearrangement links TRBV9 to TRBJ2-5; 9 bases agree with TRBD1. The trim removed 0 bases at V and 6 bases at J, leaving 6 bases unmatched. The germline CDR1 and CDR2 sequences are SGDLS and YYNGEE. The CDR3 spans 15 residues. The CDR3 sequence is CASSVGGQGVQTQYF. The DNA of the CDR3 is TGTGCCAGCAGCGTAGGGGGACAGGGTGTTCAGACCCAGTACTTC.

On this clone itself: Other DNA sequences of this sample code for an identical CDR3. V usage is TRBV6-5 and J usage is TRBJ1-5, with D possibly TRBD1 on 6 matching bases. Per the germline V gene, CDR1 is MNHEY and CDR2 is SVGAGI. This CDR3 comprises 13 residues. With 0 bases removed from V and 7 bases from J, the gap between germline ends came to 7 bases. The CDR3 loop is CASSYSRGQPQHF. DNA for the CDR3: TGTGCCAGCAGTTACTCGAGGGGGCAGCCCCAGCATTTT.